Below, 18 T cell receptor beta chains from the same sample are listed, as sequenced in a study of control samples from healthy donors and cancer patients. Method: immunoSEQ multiplex PCR; TCRdb's copy keeps in-frame clones and lacks some. The sample holds approximately 90,000 clones; roughly 84% are singletons and the top ten take more than 30%. The sample taken for sequencing was PBMCs. The origin of the receptors is a man aged 70 or older with lung cancer.

The chain carries TRBV12-5 and TRBJ1-5, with a weak D call TRBD1 (5 bases). The germline gives CDR1 LGHNT, CDR2 FRNRAP. This CDR3 has 14 residues. Trimming took 1 base from V and 3 from J, leaving 7 bases between them. DNA for the CDR3: TGTGCTAGTGGTTTGGGACAGAACAATCAGCCCCAGCATTTT. Amino acid sequence: CASGLGQNNQPQHF. Looking up the rest from reference TRBV12-5 and TRBJ1-5 gives the full variable domain: DARVTQTPRHKVTEMGQEVTMRCQPILGHNTVFWYRQTMMQGLELLAYFRNRAPLDDSGMPKDRFSAEMPDATLATLKIQPSEPRDSAVYFCASGLGQNNQPQHFGDGTRLSIL.

This clone was seen just once. The rearrangement uses TRBV5-6 and TRBJ2-7; tentatively, D is TRBD2 (6 bases). The CDR3 loop spans 15 amino acids. V gave up 2 bases and J gave up 0 bases, with 12 bases separating them. Per the germline V gene, CDR1 is SGHDT and CDR2 is YYEEEE. The CDR3, as DNA: TGTGCCAGCAGCTTTAGTGGGACTCACTCCTACGAGCAGTACTTC. As protein: CASSFSGTHSYEQYF.

This chain connects TRBV19 to TRBJ2-3, with 9 bases aligning to TRBD1. CDR3 length: 15 residues. Germline V lookup: CDR1 LNHDA, CDR2 SQIVND (reference sequence). The junction had 6 bases not matched to a gene; V was cut back by 6 bases and J by 2 bases. CDR3 nucleotides: TGTGCCAGTAGGAGGGGACAGGGAATCACAGATACGCAGTATTTT. Protein: CASRRGQGITDTQYF.

Note on this clone: At one end, the junction sequence differs from germline, possibly due to a read error. The sample has other DNA sequences that encode this CDR3 too. The rearrangement joins TRBV9 to TRBJ2-1, with TRBD2 identical over 12 bases. The CDR3 is 20 residues long. The germline gives CDR1 SGDLS, CDR2 YYNGEE. The CDR3 region is CASSVVASGGVPSSYNEQFF. Here the CDR3 DNA reads TGTGCCAGTAGCGTAGTGGCTAGCGGGGGGGTACCTAGCTCCTACAATGAGCAGTTCTTC.

The CDR3, as DNA: TGTGCCAGCAGCTTACAGGGGGAATCACCCCTCCACTTT. Its protein product is CASSLQGESPLHF. The genes are TRBV5-4 and TRBJ1-6; TRBD1 matches at 8 bases. The J segment lost 10 bases and the V segment lost 2 bases, leaving 2 bases of the junction unmatched. Germline V gives CDR1 SGHNT, CDR2 YYREEE (reference sequence). This CDR3 is built from 13 residues.

CDR3 sequence reads: CSVELGEGGYTF. The CDR3 nucleotides are TGCAGCGTTGAATTGGGGGAAGGAGGCTACACCTTC. The chain couples TRBV29-1 to TRBJ1-2; possibly TRBD1 for D (5 bases). Trimming cost V 2 bases and J 8 bases, with 12 bases left between them. The CDR3 is 12 residues long. Germline lookup yields CDR1 SQVTM and CDR2 ANQGSEA.

This clone was recorded a few times. The chain combines TRBV29-1 with TRBJ2-3; D remains unclear. The CDR3 runs to 11 residues. Germline lookup yields CDR1 SQVTM and CDR2 ANQGSEA. V shed 7 bases and J shed 4 bases, with 9 bases lying between them. CDR3 sequence: CSAPSADTQYF. CDR3 DNA sequence: TGCAGCGCCCCTAGTGCAGATACGCAGTATTTT.

The V gene is TRBV14, the J gene TRBJ2-3, with 11 bases aligning to TRBD2. V lost 0 bases and J lost 1; bases outside the gene matches: 12. The length of the CDR3 is 20 residues. Per the germline V gene, CDR1 is SGHDN and CDR2 is FVKESK. Written as DNA, the CDR3 is TGTGCCAGCAGCCAAGATCGGAGTAGCGGGGGGGCCTGGGGCACAGATACGCAGTATTTT. It is translated as CASSQDRSSGGAWGTDTQYF.

This clone was seen a single time. The chain recombines TRBV2 with TRBJ2-6, with D possibly called TRBD1 or TRBD2 (5 bases each). Germline CDR1 is SNHLY and CDR2 is FYNNEI. V lost 3 bases and J 0 bases, leaving 12 bases between the germline ends. The CDR3 spans 17 residues. CDR3 coding DNA: TGTGCCAGCAGTGATAGGGCAGGGAGCTCTGGGGCCAACGTCCTGACTTTC. This gives the protein CASSDRAGSSGANVLTF.

The chain recombines TRBV2 with TRBJ1-1; 7 nucleotides match TRBD1. The CDR3 runs to 14 residues. V shed 4 bases and J 4 bases; nucleotides not matched to a gene: 6. Germline assignment: CDR1 SNHLY and CDR2 FYNNEI. The CDR3 DNA follows: TGTGCCAGCAGTGGACAGGGTCGGGGCACTGAAGCTTTCTTT. Residues: CASSGQGRGTEAFF.

A single count supports this clone. This chain connects TRBV9 to TRBJ2-3, with 14 bases aligning to TRBD2. This CDR3 contains 16 residues. V lost 0 bases and J lost 6; bases outside the gene matches: 3. The germline gives CDR1 SGDLS, CDR2 YYNGEE. CDR3 sequence reads: CASSVGLAGGYDTQYF. CDR3 coding DNA: TGTGCCAGCAGCGTAGGACTAGCGGGGGGGTATGATACGCAGTATTTT.

The chain joins TRBV5-1 to TRBJ1-5; 9 nucleotides match TRBD1. V lost 3 bases and J lost 0; bases outside the gene matches: 7. CDR1 SGHRS and CDR2 YFSETQ come from the germline V gene. The CDR3 covers 17 residues. In nucleotides, the CDR3 is TGCGCCAGCAGCTCCCGGGACAGGGAAAATAGCAATCAGCCCCAGCATTTT. Its protein is CASSSRDRENSNQPQHF. The whole variable domain, remainder taken from reference TRBV5-1 and TRBJ1-5, is KAGVTQTPRYLIKTRGQQVTLSCSPISGHRSVSWYQQTPGQGLQFLFEYFSETQRNKGNFPGRFSGRQFSNSRSEMNVSTLELGDSALYLCASSSRDRENSNQPQHFGDGTRLSIL.

V is TRBV2 and J is TRBJ1-6; D is undetermined. The CDR3 length is 17 residues. Deletions cut 7 bases from V and 0 bases from J, with 16 bases between. The germline CDR1 and CDR2 sequences are SNHLY and FYNNEI. This chain's CDR3 is CASTPWNRRSYNSPLHF. DNA for the CDR3: TGTGCCAGCACCCCCTGGAACAGACGCTCCTATAATTCACCCCTCCACTTT.

The chain joins TRBV6-2 or TRBV6-3 to TRBJ2-3, with D tentatively TRBD2 (6 bases). Germline lookup yields CDR1 MNHEY and CDR2 SVGEGT. This CDR3 is built from 18 residues. Trimming cost V 0 bases and J 2 bases, with 18 bases left between them. CDR3 region: CASSYSTPREINTDTQYF. CDR3 nucleotides: TGTGCCAGCAGTTACTCGACTCCCCGGGAGATTAACACAGATACGCAGTATTTT.

The CDR3 spells CASSVGAGQYNEQFF. Written as DNA, the CDR3 is TGTGCCAGCAGCGTAGGGGCGGGACAGTACAATGAGCAGTTCTTC. The V call is TRBV9, the J call TRBJ2-1; D possibly corresponds to TRBD1 (7 bases). Between the trimmed V and J ends, which lost 0 bases and 4 bases, there was a span of 11 bases. The CDR3 length is 15 residues. Germline V gene sequence: CDR1 SGDLS, CDR2 YYNGEE.

The chain links TRBV24-1 to TRBJ2-1; tentatively, D is TRBD1 (6 bases). V dropped 3 bases and J dropped 2 bases, with 19 bases sitting between them. Germline CDR1 is KGHDR and CDR2 is SFDVKD. The CDR3 consists of 18 residues. CDR3 protein: CATSDPNPQGSTYNEQFF. DNA of the CDR3: TGTGCCACCAGTGATCCCAATCCGCAGGGGTCAACCTACAATGAGCAGTTCTTC.

This clone was detected only once. The DNA of the CDR3 is TGTGCCAGCAGGGGGACAGGAACCATGGGAGGCTACACCTTC. This translates into CASRGTGTMGGYTF. The V gene is TRBV6-5, the J gene TRBJ1-2; 8 nucleotides line up with TRBD1. V dropped 6 bases and J dropped 8; count of bases not matched to a gene: 11. This CDR3 spans 14 amino acids. Germline V lookup: CDR1 MNHEY, CDR2 SVGAGI.

The chain uses TRBV5-5 and TRBJ1-4; the match to TRBD1 covers 9 bases. CDR1 and CDR2 from the germline V gene are SGHKS and YYEKEE (reference sequence). With V trimmed by 2 bases and J by 8 bases, 4 bases remained unmatched. The CDR3 covers 14 residues. The CDR3 loop reads CASSLQGAQEKLFF. Written as DNA, the CDR3 is TGTGCCAGCAGCTTACAGGGGGCGCAGGAAAAACTGTTTTTT.